This T cell receptor (beta chain) was profiled in a study of TIL therapy for anti-PD-1-resistant metastatic lung cancer. Germline V lookup: CDR1 LGHNA, CDR2 YNFKEQ. The CDR3 contains 15 residues. The ends were cut back, 1 base at V and 0 bases at J, with 8 bases in the middle. The immunoSEQ assay was v3. The table came from immunoSEQ multiplex PCR; TCRdb's copy has only in-frame clones and leaves some out. The sample has 50,000 or so clones, about 80% seen once. Time point in this sample: pre-treatment sample, taken before nivolumab and TIL therapy. This material consisted of blood, taken at baseline. The origin of this receptor is a woman aged 30 to 85 with non-small cell lung cancer. This chain joins TRBV4-2 and TRBJ2-3; no clear D gene. The CDR3 spells CASSQAWASTDTQYF. The CDR3 nucleotides read TGTGCCAGCAGCCAAGCCTGGGCTAGCACAGATACGCAGTATTTT.